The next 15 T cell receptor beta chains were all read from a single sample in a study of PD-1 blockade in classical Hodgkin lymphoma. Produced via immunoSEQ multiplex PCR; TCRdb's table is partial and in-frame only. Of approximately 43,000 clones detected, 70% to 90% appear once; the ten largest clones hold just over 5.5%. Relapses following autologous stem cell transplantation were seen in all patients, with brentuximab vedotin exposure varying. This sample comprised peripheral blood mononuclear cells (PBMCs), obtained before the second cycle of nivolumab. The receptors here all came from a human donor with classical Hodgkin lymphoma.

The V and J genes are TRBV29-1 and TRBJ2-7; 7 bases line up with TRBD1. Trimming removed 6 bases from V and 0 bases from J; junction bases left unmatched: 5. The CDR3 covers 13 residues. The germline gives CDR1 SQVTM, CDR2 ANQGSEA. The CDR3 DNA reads TGCAGCGTCGCCGGGACAGTCTCCTACGAGCAGTACTTC. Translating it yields CSVAGTVSYEQYF.

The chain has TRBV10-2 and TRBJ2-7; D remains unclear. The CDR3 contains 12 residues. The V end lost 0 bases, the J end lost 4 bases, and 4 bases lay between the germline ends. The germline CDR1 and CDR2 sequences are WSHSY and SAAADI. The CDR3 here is CASSESGYEQYF. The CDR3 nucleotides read TGCGCCAGCAGTGAGTCGGGATACGAGCAGTACTTC.

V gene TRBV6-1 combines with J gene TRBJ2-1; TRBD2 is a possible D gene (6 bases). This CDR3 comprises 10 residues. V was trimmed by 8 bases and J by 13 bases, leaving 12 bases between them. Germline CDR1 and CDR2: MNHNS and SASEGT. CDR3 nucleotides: TGTGCCAGCGGGGCGCGGGACCAGTTCTTC. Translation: CASGARDQFF.

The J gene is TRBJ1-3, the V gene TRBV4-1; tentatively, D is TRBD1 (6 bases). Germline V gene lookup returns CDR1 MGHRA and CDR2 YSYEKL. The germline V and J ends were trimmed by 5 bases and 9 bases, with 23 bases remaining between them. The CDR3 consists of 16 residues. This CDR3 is CASSSQQQGLVATIYF. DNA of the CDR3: TGCGCCAGCAGCTCCCAACAACAGGGTTTGGTAGCCACCATATATTTT.

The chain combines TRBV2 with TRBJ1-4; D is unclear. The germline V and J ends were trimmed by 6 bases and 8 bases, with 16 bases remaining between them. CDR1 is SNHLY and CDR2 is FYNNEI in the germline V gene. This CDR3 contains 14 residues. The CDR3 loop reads CASRAMRLREKLFF. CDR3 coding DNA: TGTGCCAGCAGGGCGATGCGGTTGAGGGAAAAACTGTTTTTT. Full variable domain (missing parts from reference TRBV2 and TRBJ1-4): EPEVTQTPSHQVTQMGQEVILRCVPISNHLYFYWYRQILGQKVEFLVSFYNNEISEKSEIFDDQFSVERPDGSNFTLKIRSTKLEDSAMYFCASRAMRLREKLFFGSGTQLSVL.

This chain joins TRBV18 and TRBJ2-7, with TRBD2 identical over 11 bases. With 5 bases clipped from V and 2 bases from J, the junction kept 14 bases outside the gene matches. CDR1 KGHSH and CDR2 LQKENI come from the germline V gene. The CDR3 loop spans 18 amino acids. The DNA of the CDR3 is TGTGCCAGCTCAATGAAATTCCTAGCGGGGGGCCGCACCTACGAGCAGTACTTC. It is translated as CASSMKFLAGGRTYEQYF. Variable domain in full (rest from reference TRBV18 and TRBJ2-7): NAGVMQNPRHLVRRRGQEARLRCSPMKGHSHVYWYRQLPEEGLKFMVYLQKENIIDESGMPKERFSAEFPKEGPSILRIQQVVRGDSAAYFCASSMKFLAGGRTYEQYFGPGTRLTVT.

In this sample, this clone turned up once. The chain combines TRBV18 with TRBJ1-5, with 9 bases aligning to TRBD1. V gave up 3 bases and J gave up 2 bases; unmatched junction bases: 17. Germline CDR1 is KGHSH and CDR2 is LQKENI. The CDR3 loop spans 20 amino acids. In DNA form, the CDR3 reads TGTGCCAGCTCACCGTACCCCGCTGGACAGGGGCAAGGTCGCAATCAGCCCCAGCATTTT. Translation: CASSPYPAGQGQGRNQPQHF.

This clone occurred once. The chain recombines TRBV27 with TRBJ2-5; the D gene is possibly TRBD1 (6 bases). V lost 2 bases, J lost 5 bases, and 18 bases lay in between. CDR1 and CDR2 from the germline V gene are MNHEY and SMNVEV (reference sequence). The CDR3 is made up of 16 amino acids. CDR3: CASSLRGRGSLETQYF. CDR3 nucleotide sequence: TGTGCCAGCAGTTTACGGGGAAGGGGGAGTTTGGAGACCCAGTACTTC.

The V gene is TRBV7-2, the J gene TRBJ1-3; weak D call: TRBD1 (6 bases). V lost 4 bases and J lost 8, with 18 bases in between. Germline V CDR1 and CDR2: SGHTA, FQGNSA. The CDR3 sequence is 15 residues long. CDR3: CASSSSVSGVDTIYF. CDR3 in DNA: TGTGCCAGCAGCTCTTCAGTATCAGGGGTGGACACCATATATTTT.

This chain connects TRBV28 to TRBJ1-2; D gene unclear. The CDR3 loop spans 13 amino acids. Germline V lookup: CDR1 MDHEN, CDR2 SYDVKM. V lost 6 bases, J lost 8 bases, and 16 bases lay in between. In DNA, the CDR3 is TGTGCCAGCAGCACCGGACGGATGGGGGGCTACACCTTC. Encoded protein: CASSTGRMGGYTF.

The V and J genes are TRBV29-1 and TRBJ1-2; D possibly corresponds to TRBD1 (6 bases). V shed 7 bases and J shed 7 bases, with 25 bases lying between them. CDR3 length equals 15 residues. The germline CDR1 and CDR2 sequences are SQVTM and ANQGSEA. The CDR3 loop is CSAYPGGGDKSGYTF. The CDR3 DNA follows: TGCAGCGCCTACCCTGGGGGGGGCGATAAAAGTGGCTACACCTTC.

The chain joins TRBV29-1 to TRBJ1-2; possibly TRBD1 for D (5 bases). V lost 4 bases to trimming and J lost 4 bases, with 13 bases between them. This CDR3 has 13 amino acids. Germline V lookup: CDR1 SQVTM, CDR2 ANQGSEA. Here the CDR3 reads CSVGSQGAYGYTF. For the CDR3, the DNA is TGCAGCGTTGGGTCCCAGGGTGCCTATGGCTACACCTTC.

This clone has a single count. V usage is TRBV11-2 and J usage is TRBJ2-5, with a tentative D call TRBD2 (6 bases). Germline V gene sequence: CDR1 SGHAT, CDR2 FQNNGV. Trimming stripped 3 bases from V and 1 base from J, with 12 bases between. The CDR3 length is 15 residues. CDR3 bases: TGTGCCAGCAGCTTCTGGGGAGGCTCCCAAGAGACCCAGTACTTC. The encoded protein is CASSFWGGSQETQYF.

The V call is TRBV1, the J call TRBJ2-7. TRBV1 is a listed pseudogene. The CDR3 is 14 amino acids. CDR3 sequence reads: CTSSQEGECYEQYF. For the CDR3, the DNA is TGCACCAGCAGCCAAGAAGGTGAGTGCTACGAGCAGTACTTC.

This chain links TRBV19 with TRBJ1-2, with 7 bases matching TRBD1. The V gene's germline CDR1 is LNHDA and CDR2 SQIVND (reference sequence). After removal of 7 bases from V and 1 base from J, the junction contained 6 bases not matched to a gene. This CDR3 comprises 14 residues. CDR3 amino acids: CASIRTGVNYGYTF. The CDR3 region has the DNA TGTGCCAGTATCCGGACAGGAGTTAACTATGGCTACACCTTC.